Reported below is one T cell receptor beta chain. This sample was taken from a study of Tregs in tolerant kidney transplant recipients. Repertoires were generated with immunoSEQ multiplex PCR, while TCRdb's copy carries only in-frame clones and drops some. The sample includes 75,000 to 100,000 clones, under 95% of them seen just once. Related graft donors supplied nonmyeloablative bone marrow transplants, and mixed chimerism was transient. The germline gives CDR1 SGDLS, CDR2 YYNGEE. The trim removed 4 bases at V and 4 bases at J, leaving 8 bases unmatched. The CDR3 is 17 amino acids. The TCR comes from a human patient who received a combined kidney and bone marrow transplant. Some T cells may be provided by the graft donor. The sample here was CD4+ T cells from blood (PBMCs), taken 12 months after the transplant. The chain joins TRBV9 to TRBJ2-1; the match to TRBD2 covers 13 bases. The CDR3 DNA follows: TGTGCCAGCAGCCCTTTCTGGACTAGCGGGAGTTACAATGAGCAGTTCTTC. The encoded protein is CASSPFWTSGSYNEQFF.